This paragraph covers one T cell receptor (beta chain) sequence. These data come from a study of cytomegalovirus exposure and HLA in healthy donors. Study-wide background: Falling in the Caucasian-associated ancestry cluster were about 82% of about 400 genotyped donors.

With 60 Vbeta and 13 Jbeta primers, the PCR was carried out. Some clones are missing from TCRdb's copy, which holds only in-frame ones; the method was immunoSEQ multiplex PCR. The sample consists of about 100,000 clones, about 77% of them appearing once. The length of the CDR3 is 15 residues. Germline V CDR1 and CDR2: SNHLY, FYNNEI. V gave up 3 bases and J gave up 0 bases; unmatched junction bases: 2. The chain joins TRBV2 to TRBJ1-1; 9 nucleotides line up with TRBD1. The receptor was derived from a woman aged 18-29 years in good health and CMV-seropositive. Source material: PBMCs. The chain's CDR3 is CASSEGQGVNTEAFF. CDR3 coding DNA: TGTGCCAGCAGTGAGGGACAGGGAGTGAACACTGAAGCTTTCTTT.